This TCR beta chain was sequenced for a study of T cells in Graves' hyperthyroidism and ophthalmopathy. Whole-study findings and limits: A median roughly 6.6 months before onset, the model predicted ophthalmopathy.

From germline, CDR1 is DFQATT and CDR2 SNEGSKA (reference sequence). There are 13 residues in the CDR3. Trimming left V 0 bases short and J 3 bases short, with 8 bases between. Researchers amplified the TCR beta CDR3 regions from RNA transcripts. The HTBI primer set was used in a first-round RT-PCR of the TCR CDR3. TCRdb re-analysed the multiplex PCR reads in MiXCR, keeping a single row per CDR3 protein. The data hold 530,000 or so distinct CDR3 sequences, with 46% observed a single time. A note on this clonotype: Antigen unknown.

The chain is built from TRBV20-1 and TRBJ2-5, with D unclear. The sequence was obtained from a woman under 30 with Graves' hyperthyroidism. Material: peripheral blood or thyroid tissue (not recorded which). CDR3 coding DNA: TGCAGTGCTAGAGAGGGTGGTGAAGAGACCCAGTACTTC. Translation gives CSAREGGEETQYF.